This is a list of T cell receptor beta chains from one sample in a study of shared clonotypes between healthy human individuals. Sequenced by immunoSEQ multiplex PCR; TCRdb stores in-frame clones only, minus some. Of some 1 million clones in the sample, more than 60% were seen once. Sequencing input: memory CD4+ T cells sorted from blood. These receptors came from a young man in good health. The CDR3 runs from the conserved cysteine through the conserved F or W. D genes are given only for firm matches. Some rows mark clone size as missing; the rest say once, few, many or name a class of expanded clone.

V	size	J	D	DNA	CDR3
TRBV15	.	TRBJ2-4	.	TGTGCCACCAGCACGGAGGACATTCAGTACTTC	CATSTEDIQYF
TRBV19	.	TRBJ2-2	.	TGTGCCACAAGTACCGGGGCGCCCTGGAACACCGGGGAGCTGTTTTTT	CATSTGAPWNTGELFF
TRBV4-1	few	TRBJ1-6	.	TGCGCCAGCAGCCAAGAGAACAATTCACCCCTCCACTTT	CASSQENNSPLHF
TRBV19	.	TRBJ2-2	.	TGTGCCTCAATGGGGGGGCGCACCGGGGAGCTGTTTTTT	CASMGGRTGELFF
TRBV19	few	TRBJ1-5	.	TGTGCCAGTAATCCAATTTTTACAGGCGGTCTCGCAAATCAGCCCCAGCATTTT	CASNPIFTGGLANQPQHF
TRBV19	.	TRBJ1-1	.	TGTGCCAGTAGTATAAACGGGGGGGCTGGAGAAGCTTTCTTT	CASSINGGAGEAFF
TRBV5-6	.	TRBJ2-7	.	TGTGCCAGCAGCCCTGGGTTGGGGGGACGGAACGAGCAGTACTTC	CASSPGLGGRNEQYF
TRBV7-9	once	TRBJ1-1	TRBD1	TGTGCCAGCAGCTTAGAAGTAACAGGGGGCCCTGAAGCTTTCTTT	CASSLEVTGGPEAFF
TRBV4-1	.	TRBJ2-5	.	TGCGCCAGCAGCCATAGAGCCCAAGAGACCCAGTACTTC	CASSHRAQETQYF
TRBV6-5	.	TRBJ2-7	TRBD2	TGTGCCAGCACAACTAGCGGGGGGGCAGGTGAGCAGTACTTC	CASTTSGGAGEQYF
TRBV2	.	TRBJ2-7	TRBD2	TGTGCCAGCACCGGGACTAGCGGGAGGGCCGTCGAGCAGTACTTC	CASTGTSGRAVEQYF
TRBV18	.	TRBJ1-6	TRBD1	TGTGCCAGCTCACCGTACCAGGGGGCCAATTCACCCCTCCACTTT	CASSPYQGANSPLHF
TRBV11-2	.	TRBJ1-1	TRBD1	TGTGCCAGCAGCCCGTGGGGTCCTTACAGGGGGCTGGACACTGAAGCTTTCTTT	CASSPWGPYRGLDTEAFF
TRBV18	.	TRBJ1-2	TRBD1	TGTGCCAGCTCACCACCGGGGACAGTCTATGGCTACACCTTC	CASSPPGTVYGYTF
TRBV7-2	.	TRBJ2-1	TRBD2	TGTGCCAGCACACTAGCGGGACACGGGAATGAGCAGTTCTTC	CASTLAGHGNEQFF
TRBV2	.	TRBJ2-3	.	TGTGCCAGCGGCGCGACGGATACGCAGTATTTT	CASGATDTQYF
TRBV18	.	TRBJ1-1	.	TGTGCCAGCTCACCCCTCGGGCGGAACACTGAAGCTTTCTTT	CASSPLGRNTEAFF
TRBV7-9	.	TRBJ2-3	TRBD2	TGTGCCAGCAGCCAGATGGTTCTGGGAGGGGTCACAGATACGCAGTATTTT	CASSQMVLGGVTDTQYF
TRBV19	.	TRBJ1-2	.	TGTGCCAGTAAGTCGGGATTTAACTATGGCTACACCTTC	CASKSGFNYGYTF
TRBV10-1	.	TRBJ2-5	.	TGCGCCAGCAGTGAGTCGACTTTGGGGATGGAGACCCAGTACTTC	CASSESTLGMETQYF
TRBV5-1	.	TRBJ2-1	TRBD1	TGCGCCAGCAGCTTGGTAGGGGGCCCATACAATGAGCAGTTCTTC	CASSLVGGPYNEQFF
TRBV12-5	.	TRBJ2-5	.	TGTGCTAGTGGCCGCAGTGGGGAGACCCAGTACTTC	CASGRSGETQYF
TRBV2	.	TRBJ1-2	.	TGTGCCAGCAGTGAAGCGCGGGGAAACTATGGCTACACCTTC	CASSEARGNYGYTF
TRBV7-2	.	TRBJ2-7	.	TGTGCCAGCAGCTTAGTGGGACAACTTACCTACGAGCAGTACTTC	CASSLVGQLTYEQYF
TRBV5-1	once	TRBJ1-6	.	TGCGCCAGCAGCTTGCGAGGAATGGACAGCTCACTCCTTAGCTCCTATAATTCACCCCTCCACTTT	CASSLRGMDSSLLSSYNSPLHF
TRBV11-3	once	TRBJ2-1	TRBD2	TGTGCCAGCAGCGGGGGGGCCTACAATGAGCAGTTCTTC	CASSGGAYNEQFF
TRBV7-6	few	TRBJ2-3	.	TGTGCCAGCAGCCGGGACCGCGGGGATACGCAGTATTTT	CASSRDRGDTQYF
TRBV21-1	.	TRBJ1-5	.	TGTGCCAGCAGTCCGTTCAGGGGGGCATTCAGCAATCAGCCCCAGCATTTT	CASSPFRGAFSNQPQHF
TRBV11-2	.	TRBJ1-5	.	TGTGCCAGCAGCCTGACAGATTCACAGCCCCAGCATTTT	CASSLTDSQPQHF
TRBV4-1	few	TRBJ1-1	TRBD1	TGCGCCAGCAGCCGACAGGGGGTCCCTTACACTGAAGCTTTCTTT	CASSRQGVPYTEAFF
TRBV5-1	.	TRBJ2-1	.	TGCGCCAGCAGCTTGCCTTTAGGCCTTAACGATGAGCAGTTCTTC	CASSLPLGLNDEQFF
TRBV5-4	once	TRBJ1-1	.	TGTGCCAGCAGCTTGGGGGGGCGGAACACTGAAGCTTTCTTT	CASSLGGRNTEAFF
TRBV5-1	.	TRBJ1-2	.	TGCGCCAGCAGCCCTACCGGACAGACTAACTATGGCTACACCTTC	CASSPTGQTNYGYTF
TRBV4-3	.	TRBJ2-3	TRBD2	TGCGCCAGCAGCCAAGATCTTCCAGCGGGAGGGACAGATACGCAGTATTTT	CASSQDLPAGGTDTQYF
TRBV6-1	.	TRBJ1-2	.	TGTGCCAGCAGTGCTTTGGGTCCTACCTTATTC	CASSALGPTLF
TRBV5-6	.	TRBJ2-7	.	TGTGCCAGCAGCCCGCCGGACAGTTACGAGCAGTACTTC	CASSPPDSYEQYF
TRBV7-2	few	TRBJ1-5	TRBD1	TGTGCCAGCTCCGCCTTGGGGGGACAGGGGAGTCAGCCCCAGCATTTT	CASSALGGQGSQPQHF
TRBV5-1	.	TRBJ2-7	TRBD2	TGCGCCAGCAGCTTGGTACTAGCGGACTCCTACGAGCAGTACTTC	CASSLVLADSYEQYF